This passage covers 9 T cell receptor beta chains from one sample sequenced in a study of CD4 and CD8 cells across lung adenocarcinoma regions. TCRdb reanalysed the PCR reads using MiXCR and keeps one entry per CDR3 protein. The sample contains approximately 9,100 distinct CDR3 sequences, approximately 50% of which appear only once. Sequenced sample: CD4+ T cells from the margin of a lung tumor. These receptor sequences come from a male donor with lung adenocarcinoma. The CD4 and CD8 labels of this study may be unreliable.

Relative to its sample, this clonotype is medium-sized. The V gene is TRBV7-2, the J gene TRBJ2-3; D is undetermined. The CDR3 length is 13 residues. V lost 0 bases to trimming and J lost 6 bases, with 7 bases between them. Germline CDR1 is SGHTA and CDR2 is FQGNSA. CDR3 loop: CASSLAERDTQYF. The CDR3 DNA follows: TGTGCCAGCAGCTTAGCAGAGAGGGATACGCAGTATTTT.

The chain carries TRBV6-5 and TRBJ2-2; 7 bases align to TRBD2. The germline CDR1 and CDR2 sequences are MNHEY and SVGAGI. This CDR3 has 15 residues. With 4 bases clipped from V and 6 bases from J, the junction kept 8 bases outside the gene matches. CDR3 in amino acids: CASSFGLEVSGELFF. Here the CDR3 DNA reads TGTGCCAGCAGTTTCGGACTAGAGGTTTCCGGGGAGCTGTTTTTT.

The chain links TRBV6-1 to TRBJ2-7, with D maybe TRBD2 (5 bases). Per germline, CDR1 MNHNS and CDR2 SASEGT. The CDR3 consists of 16 residues. The CDR3 sequence is CASSELWADSPTISTV. Here the CDR3 DNA reads TGTGCCAGCAGTGAACTCTGGGCGGACTCTCCTACGATCAGCACTGTC.

Many counts were recorded for this clonotype. The V and J genes are TRBV6-5 and TRBJ2-6; no clear D gene. This CDR3 contains 17 residues. The V gene lost 4 bases and the J gene lost 0 bases, with 13 bases spanning the gap. CDR1 and CDR2 (germline): MNHEY, SVGAGI. In DNA form, the CDR3 reads TGTGCCAGCAGTTCCCTGCAAGGGTACTCTGGGGCCAACGTCCTGACTTTC. Protein product: CASSSLQGYSGANVLTF.

This chain uses TRBV9 with TRBJ2-1; the D is unclear. The CDR3 is 11 residues long. The ends were cut back, 4 bases at V and 4 bases at J, with 3 bases in the middle. CDR1 SGDLS and CDR2 YYNGEE come from the germline V gene. In DNA form, the CDR3 reads TGTGCCAGCAGCCTTTACAATGAGCAGTTCTTC. It yields the protein CASSLYNEQFF. Based on the CDR3 plus reference TRBV9 and TRBJ2-1, the full variable domain is DSGVTQTPKHLITATGQRVTLRCSPRSGDLSVYWYQQSLDQGLQFLIQYYNGEERAKGNILERFSAQQFPDLHSELNLSSLELGDSALYFCASSLYNEQFFGPGTRLTVL.

In the case of this clonotype: A much larger clone differs from this one at a single base, so this may be a read error. This chain links TRBV6-1 with TRBJ2-1; 8 bases align to TRBD2. This CDR3 has 15 residues. Per germline, CDR1 MNHNS and CDR2 SASEGT. V lost 9 bases, J lost 10 bases, and 17 bases stayed unmatched. The CDR3 nucleotides read TGTGCCAGTGAGCAAGAGCGGGGGAGCTCCTACGAGCAGTTCTTC. It encodes CASEQERGSSYEQFF.

V is TRBV5-1 and J is TRBJ1-1; D is unclear. Per the germline V gene, CDR1 is SGHRS and CDR2 is YFSETQ. V was trimmed by 0 bases and J by 0 bases, leaving 6 bases between them. The CDR3 has 14 residues. The DNA of the CDR3 is TGCGCCAGCAGCTTGGACAGCTTGAACACTGAAGCTTTCTTT. Protein sequence: CASSLDSLNTEAFF.

The sample holds a few counts of this clonotype. The V and J genes are TRBV6-1 and TRBJ1-1; TRBD1 aligns across 8 bases. The ends lost 6 bases at V and 4 bases at J; junction bases unmatched: 4. The CDR3 has 13 residues. The germline gives CDR1 MNHNS, CDR2 SASEGT. In nucleotides, the CDR3 is TGTGCCAGCAGAGACAGGGGCGGCACTGAAGCTTTCTTT. It is translated as CASRDRGGTEAFF.

This clonotype was recorded at least ten times. This chain links TRBV6-1 with TRBJ2-3; 10 bases are a match to TRBD2. This CDR3 has 15 amino acids. V lost 8 bases to trimming and J lost 4 bases; unmatched junction nucleotides: 9. The germline V gene encodes CDR1 MNHNS and CDR2 SASEGT. CDR3 in amino acids: CASSKVGLAADTQYF. For the CDR3, the DNA is TGTGCCAGCTCCAAAGTCGGACTAGCGGCAGATACGCAGTATTTT.